This section outlines one T cell receptor (beta chain) sequence together with its context. The data stem from a study of shared clonotypes between healthy human individuals. V lost 10 bases to trimming and J lost 1 base; unmatched junction nucleotides: 8. Germline CDR1 reads ENHRY; CDR2 reads SYGVKD. The CDR3 runs 14 residues. Method: immunoSEQ multiplex PCR; TCRdb's copy keeps in-frame clones and lacks some. The sample comprises some 2 million clones, around 95% of which are singletons, and 0.13% rests with the top ten. The sequence was collected from a man between 18 and 35 years old in good health. The chain combines TRBV10-3 with TRBJ2-5, with 8 positions matching TRBD2. Sample: naive CD4+ T cells sorted from blood. Subset of the sample: CD45RA+ positively selected. The CDR3 region is CATARAGVQETQYF. DNA of the CDR3: TGTGCCACCGCAAGAGCGGGGGTCCAAGAGACCCAGTACTTC.